This TCR beta chain emerged from a study of T-cell memory formation after mild COVID-19. CDR3 length: 13 amino acids. Germline V lookup: CDR1 MGHRA, CDR2 YSYEKL. V was shortened by 3 bases and J by 3 bases, with 9 bases between the two germline ends. MiXCR, run by TCRdb on the 5' RACE reads, gives a single entry per CDR3 protein. The data contain more than 80,000 distinct CDR3 sequences, around 15% of them seen just once; the ten biggest clones take up 25% to 35%. The sequenced sample consisted of PBMCs or a T cell subset sorted from them (not recorded which). This receptor was taken from an adult woman who had mild COVID-19 (a few samples of this study predate the infection). Cell type and time point are not known. This sequence joins TRBV4-1 and TRBJ2-7; perhaps TRBD2 as D (5 bases). The CDR3 sequence is CASSQLLGYEQYF. The CDR3, as DNA: TGCGCCAGCAGCCAGCTACTAGGCTACGAGCAGTACTTC.